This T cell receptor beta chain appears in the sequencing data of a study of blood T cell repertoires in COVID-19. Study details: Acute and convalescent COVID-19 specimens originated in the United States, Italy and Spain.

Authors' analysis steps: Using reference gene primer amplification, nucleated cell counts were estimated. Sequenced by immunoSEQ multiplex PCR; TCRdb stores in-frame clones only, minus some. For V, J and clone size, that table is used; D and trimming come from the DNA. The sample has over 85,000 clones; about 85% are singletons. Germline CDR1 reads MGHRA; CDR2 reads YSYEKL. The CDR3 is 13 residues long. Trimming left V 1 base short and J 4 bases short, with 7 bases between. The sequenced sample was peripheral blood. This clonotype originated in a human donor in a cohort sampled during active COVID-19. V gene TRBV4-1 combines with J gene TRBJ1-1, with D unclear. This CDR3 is CASSQVIITEAFF. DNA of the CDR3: TGCGCCAGCAGCCAAGTAATTATCACTGAAGCTTTCTTT.